The source of this T cell receptor beta chain is a study of blood T cell repertoires in COVID-19. The table lists this clone with a few counts. Cohort 3 donors were reported recovered after two negative PCRs, clearance, or symptom resolution. The method was immunoSEQ multiplex PCR; TCRdb's version includes in-frame clones alone and lacks a portion of them. The sample comprises about 160,000 clones, roughly 90% of which are singletons, and about 6.3% rests with the top ten. Looked up from germline, CDR1 is LGHDT and CDR2 is YNNKEL (reference sequence). V shed 1 base and J shed 10 bases, with 14 bases lying between them. The CDR3 has 15 residues.

The chain has TRBV3-1 (or the pseudogene TRBV3-2) and TRBJ1-6; D gene unclear. The receptor was derived from a woman in her fifties or sixties who had recovered from COVID-19. Specimen: PBMCs or T cells enriched from blood (not recorded which). CDR3 DNA: TGTGCCAGCAGCCAAGGGAGGTCCCGCGCATCACCCCTCCACTTT. It translates to CASSQGRSRASPLHF.